This T cell receptor beta chain was obtained from a study of CD8+ T cells in alopecia areata. Losses at the gene ends were 1 base for V and 6 bases for J; bases not matched to a gene: 5. Germline lookup yields CDR1 SQVTM and CDR2 ANQGSEA. The CDR3 totals 14 residues. RNA extraction was followed by reverse transcription into cDNA, which acted as the sequencing template. Generated by immunoSEQ multiplex PCR, the TCRdb table keeps only in-frame clones and is missing some. The data contain around 200,000 clones, 45% to 75% of them seen just once; the ten biggest clones take up around 0.7%. Study results and caveats: Clarity of TCR sharing across patients fell short of that in mice, possibly HLA-related.

As concerns this clone: What it recognizes is unknown.

As to treatment: oral pan-JAK inhibitor, 5-10 mg twice daily. Using a FACSAria, the CD4+ and CD8+ T cells were sorted from the PBMCs. This clonotype was obtained from a human donor with alopecia areata. Sequences were derived from CD4+ T cells sorted from blood, sampled at week 4, from a patient treated with tofacitinib. The V gene is TRBV29-1, the J gene TRBJ2-3, with 9 bases matching TRBD2. CDR3 protein: CSVEGRTSDDTQYF. DNA for the CDR3: TGCAGCGTTGAAGGACGGACTAGCGACGATACGCAGTATTTT.